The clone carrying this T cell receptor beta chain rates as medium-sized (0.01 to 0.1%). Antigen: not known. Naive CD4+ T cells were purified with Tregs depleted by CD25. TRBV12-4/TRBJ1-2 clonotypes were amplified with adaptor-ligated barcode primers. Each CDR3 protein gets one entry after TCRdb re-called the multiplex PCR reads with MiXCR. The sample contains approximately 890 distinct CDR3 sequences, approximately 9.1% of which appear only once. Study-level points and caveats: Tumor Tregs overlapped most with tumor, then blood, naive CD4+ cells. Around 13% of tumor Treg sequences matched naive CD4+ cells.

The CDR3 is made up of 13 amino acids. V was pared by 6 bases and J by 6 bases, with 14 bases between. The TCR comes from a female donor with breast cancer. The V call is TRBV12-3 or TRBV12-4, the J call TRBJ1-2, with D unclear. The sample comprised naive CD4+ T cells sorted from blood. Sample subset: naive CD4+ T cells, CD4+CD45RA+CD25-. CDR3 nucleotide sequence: TGTGCCAGCAGGGCCGGGAATGGGCATGGCTACACCTTC. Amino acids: CASRAGNGHGYTF.